The next 21 T cell receptor beta chains were all read from a single sample in a study of T cells in Graves' hyperthyroidism and ophthalmopathy. TCR beta CDR3 sequences were amplified from RNA transcripts. Primed by the HTBI set, a first-round RT-PCR was run on the TCR CDR3. A single record per CDR3 protein comes from TCRdb applying MiXCR to the multiplex PCR reads. The table includes fewer than 250,000 distinct CDR3 sequences, about 15% detected once. Material for sequencing was blood. The receptors come from a woman between 18 and 29 years old with Graves' ophthalmopathy.

This clonotype showed up many times. This chain connects TRBV6-1 to TRBJ2-7; TRBD1 aligns across 10 bases. Germline V gives CDR1 MNHNS, CDR2 SASEGT. Trimming took 4 bases from V and 3 from J; bases not matched to a gene: 9. This CDR3 is built from 16 residues. In DNA, the CDR3 is TGTGCCAGCAGTGTTATAGGGGACAGGGGAATCTACGAGCAGTACTTC. Its protein is CASSVIGDRGIYEQYF.

In its sample, this clonotype was seen many times. The chain employs TRBV4-1 and TRBJ2-5; 9 bases line up with TRBD2. J lost 2 bases, V lost 3 bases, and 4 bases had no gene match. The germline gives CDR1 MGHRA, CDR2 YSYEKL. The CDR3 has 15 amino acids. The CDR3 is CASSQTTSGQETQYF. Written as DNA, the CDR3 is TGCGCCAGCAGCCAGACGACTAGCGGACAAGAGACCCAGTACTTC.

The sample holds many counts of this clonotype. The chain carries TRBV29-1 and TRBJ1-2, with D possibly TRBD1 on 6 matching bases. V lost 6 bases and J 8 bases, leaving 16 bases between the germline ends. Germline loops: CDR1 SQVTM, CDR2 ANQGSEA. The CDR3 has 12 amino acids. The CDR3 spells CSVMAGEKGYTF. The CDR3 DNA reads TGCAGCGTGATGGCAGGGGAAAAGGGCTACACCTTC.

This clonotype was seen at least ten times. The chain links TRBV29-1 to TRBJ2-2; maybe TRBD2 (7 bases). This CDR3 contains 15 residues. V gave up 3 bases and J gave up 5 bases, with 16 bases separating them. Germline CDR1 SQVTM, CDR2 ANQGSEA. The CDR3, as DNA: TGCAGCGTTGAGGGGGGGCGCGCAAGGACCGGGGAGCTGTTTTTT. The encoded protein is CSVEGGRARTGELFF.

This clonotype was seen at least ten times. This sequence joins TRBV6-5 and TRBJ2-3, with TRBD2 matching 7 bases. CDR1 and CDR2 from the germline V gene are MNHEY and SVGAGI. Trimming at V came to 7 bases and at J to 4 bases, leaving 2 bases not matched to a gene. The CDR3 sequence is 12 residues long. DNA for the CDR3: TGTGCCAGCAAGGGAGGGCCAGATACGCAGTATTTT. As protein: CASKGGPDTQYF.

Ten or more counts support this clonotype. The V and J genes are TRBV7-9 and TRBJ2-5; the match to TRBD1 covers 8 bases. Germline loops: CDR1 SEHNR, CDR2 FQNEAQ (reference sequence). The trim removed 3 bases at V and 4 bases at J, leaving 7 bases unmatched. This CDR3 is 15 amino acids long. The CDR3 DNA follows: TGTGCCAGCAGCTTGTTTGTCAGGGGGCCAGAGACCCAGTACTTC. This sequence encodes CASSLFVRGPETQYF.

This clonotype came up many times. The genes are TRBV6-5 and TRBJ2-5; D might be TRBD1 or TRBD2, each matching 5 bases. V was cut by 2 bases and J by 0 bases, with 10 bases left in between. This CDR3 comprises 15 residues. Germline CDR1 reads MNHEY; CDR2 reads SVGAGI. The CDR3 sequence is CASSYTGTYQETQYF. The CDR3 DNA is TGTGCCAGCAGTTACACTGGGACGTACCAAGAGACCCAGTACTTC.

This clonotype was seen ten or more times. The chain links TRBV11-3 to TRBJ1-2; 9 bases align to TRBD1. The CDR3 consists of 13 residues. V shed 5 bases, J shed 9 bases, and the junction held 7 bases outside the gene matches. Germline V gives CDR1 SGHNT, CDR2 YENEEA. CDR3 protein: CASSPRTGVSYTF. DNA for the CDR3: TGTGCCAGCAGCCCTAGGACAGGGGTGAGCTACACCTTC.

This clonotype was found many times. The chain links TRBV5-5 to TRBJ1-1, with TRBD1 matching 7 bases. This CDR3 has 14 amino acids. Germline CDR1 is SGHKS and CDR2 is YYEKEE (reference sequence). The junction had 8 bases not matched to a gene; V was cut back by 4 bases and J by 5 bases. The CDR3 sequence is CASSKGGARTEAFF. The CDR3 DNA reads as TGTGCCAGCAGCAAAGGGGGCGCCCGAACTGAAGCTTTCTTT.

This clonotype was seen repeatedly, ten times or more. The rearrangement links TRBV7-2 to TRBJ2-5; no reliable D call. Germline CDR1 and CDR2: SGHTA and FQGNSA. This CDR3 is built from 11 residues. Trimming cost V 7 bases and J 9 bases, with 12 bases left between them. CDR3 in amino acids: CASITYSAQYF. DNA for the CDR3: TGTGCCAGCATCACGTATTCGGCCCAGTACTTC.

This clonotype has a handful of counts. The rearrangement uses TRBV11-2 and TRBJ2-2, with TRBD1 matching 7 bases. Germline assignment: CDR1 SGHAT and CDR2 FQNNGV. This CDR3 is built from 15 residues. V was clipped by 3 bases and J by 5 bases; unmatched bases: 6. The CDR3 here is CASSLTGPRTGELFF. The CDR3 DNA reads TGTGCCAGCAGCTTGACAGGGCCCAGGACCGGGGAGCTGTTTTTT.

This clonotype showed up many times. V gene TRBV7-8 combines with J gene TRBJ2-2, with a weak D call TRBD1 (6 bases). V was clipped by 5 bases and J by 4 bases, with 14 bases between them. The CDR3 loop spans 15 amino acids. Germline-derived CDR1 and CDR2 are SGHVS and FQNEAQ. CDR3 amino acids: CASSARGASTGELFF. The CDR3 DNA reads as TGTGCCAGCAGCGCCAGGGGCGCGAGCACCGGGGAGCTGTTTTTT.

This clonotype was seen repeatedly, ten times or more. The chain uses TRBV3-1 and TRBJ1-4; D unresolved. The CDR3 length is 14 residues. CDR1 and CDR2 (germline): LGHDT, YNNKEL (reference sequence). Trimming removed 3 bases from V and 12 bases from J, with 17 bases in between. The CDR3 DNA follows: TGTGCCAGCAGCCATGCATCGGGGAGTAGGCAACTGTTTTTT. This codes for CASSHASGSRQLFF.

This clonotype was observed at least ten times. The chain uses TRBV20-1 and TRBJ1-1; tentative D call: TRBD1 (5 bases). V lost 3 bases and J 6 bases, leaving 11 bases between the germline ends. Per germline, CDR1 DFQATT and CDR2 SNEGSKA (reference sequence). The CDR3 extends over 12 amino acids. CDR3 amino acids: CSARGPRAEAFF. The CDR3 DNA is TGCAGTGCTAGGGGACCTCGGGCTGAAGCTTTCTTT.

This clonotype was recorded many times. The junction departs from germline at one end; a sequencing error may be responsible. Here the CDR3 DNA reads TGTGCCAGCAGCGTAGCGGGAGGGTTCCAAGAGACCCAGTACTTC. It specifies CASSVAGGFQETQYF. The rearrangement uses TRBV7-2 and TRBJ2-5; 11 positions match TRBD2. The V gene's germline CDR1 is SGHTA and CDR2 FQGNSA. This CDR3 comprises 15 residues.

This clonotype showed up many times. The V gene is TRBV7-9, the J gene TRBJ2-3; 13 bases are a match to TRBD2. The CDR3 has 16 amino acids. V gave up 2 bases and J gave up 4 bases; unmatched junction bases: 3. Per germline, CDR1 SEHNR and CDR2 FQNEAQ (reference sequence). CDR3 region: CASSLPTSGRADTQYF. The CDR3, as DNA: TGTGCCAGCAGCTTACCTACTAGCGGGAGGGCAGATACGCAGTATTTT.

This clonotype was seen many times. This sequence joins TRBV5-6 and TRBJ2-6; tentative D call: TRBD1 (6 bases). CDR1 SGHDT and CDR2 YYEEEE come from the germline V gene. This CDR3 has 16 amino acids. The germline V and J ends were trimmed by 4 bases and 0 bases, with 11 bases remaining between them. CDR3 amino acids: CASSVDSHSGANVLTF. CDR3 coding DNA: TGTGCCAGCAGCGTGGACAGTCACTCTGGGGCCAACGTCCTGACTTTC.

This chain joins TRBV6-5 and TRBJ2-1, with 8 bases matching TRBD1. This CDR3 region has 15 residues. Germline loops: CDR1 MNHEY, CDR2 SVGAGI. With 2 bases clipped from V and 6 bases from J, the junction kept 6 bases outside the gene matches. CDR3 sequence reads: CASSYQTTGGNEQFF. DNA for the CDR3: TGTGCCAGCAGTTACCAAACAACAGGGGGCAATGAGCAGTTCTTC.

This clonotype came up many times. The V call is TRBV28, the J call TRBJ1-4, with a tentative D call TRBD1 (6 bases). Trimming stripped 3 bases from V and 0 bases from J, with 11 bases between. Germline CDR1 and CDR2: MDHEN and SYDVKM. The CDR3 covers 16 residues. CDR3 sequence: CASSLGGLATNEKLFF. The CDR3 region has the DNA TGTGCCAGCAGTTTGGGGGGGCTCGCAACTAATGAAAAACTGTTTTTT.

The sample holds many counts of this clonotype. The chain couples TRBV5-1 to TRBJ2-7; 12 nucleotides agree with TRBD2. Germline CDR1 reads SGHRS; CDR2 reads YFSETQ. V shed 0 bases and J 6 bases; nucleotides not matched to a gene: 7. The CDR3 consists of 16 residues. The CDR3 loop reads CASSLELAGGPPEQYF. The CDR3 DNA sequence: TGCGCCAGCAGCTTGGAACTAGCGGGAGGCCCCCCCGAGCAGTACTTC.

The chain recombines TRBV18 with TRBJ2-7, with a weak D call TRBD1 (6 bases). Trimming removed 0 bases from V and 5 bases from J, with 14 bases in between. Germline lookup yields CDR1 KGHSH and CDR2 LQKENI. The CDR3 has 15 amino acids. The CDR3 sequence: CASSPPNQGINEQYF. The CDR3 DNA reads as TGTGCCAGCTCACCACCGAACCAGGGGATCAACGAGCAGTACTTC.